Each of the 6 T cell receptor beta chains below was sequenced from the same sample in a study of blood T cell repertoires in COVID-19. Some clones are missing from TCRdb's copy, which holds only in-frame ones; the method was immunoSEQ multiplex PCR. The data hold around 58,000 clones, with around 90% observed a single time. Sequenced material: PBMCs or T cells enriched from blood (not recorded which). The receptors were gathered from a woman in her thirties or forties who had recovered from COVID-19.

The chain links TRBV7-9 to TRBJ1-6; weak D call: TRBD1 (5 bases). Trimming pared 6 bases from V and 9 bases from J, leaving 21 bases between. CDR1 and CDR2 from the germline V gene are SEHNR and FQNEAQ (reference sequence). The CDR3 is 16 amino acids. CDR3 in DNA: TGTGCCAGCAGGGGGGGAGATGGGGAAATTGGTTCACCCCTCCACTTT. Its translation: CASRGGDGEIGSPLHF.

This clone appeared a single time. Here the CDR3 DNA reads TGTGCCAGCTCCCCCGACAGGGGGGTTACTGAAGCTTTCTTT. Residues: CASSPDRGVTEAFF. The rearrangement joins TRBV18 to TRBJ1-1; 9 positions agree with TRBD1. The length of the CDR3 is 14 residues. V was pared by 6 bases and J by 5 bases, with 7 bases of the junction left unmatched. CDR1 is KGHSH and CDR2 is LQKENI in the germline V gene.

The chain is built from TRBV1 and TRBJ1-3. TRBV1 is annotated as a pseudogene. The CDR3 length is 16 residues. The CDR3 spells CTSSLLIKSSGNTIYF. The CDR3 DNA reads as TGCACCAGCAGCCTCCTTATCAAGAGCTCTGGAAACACCATATATTTT.

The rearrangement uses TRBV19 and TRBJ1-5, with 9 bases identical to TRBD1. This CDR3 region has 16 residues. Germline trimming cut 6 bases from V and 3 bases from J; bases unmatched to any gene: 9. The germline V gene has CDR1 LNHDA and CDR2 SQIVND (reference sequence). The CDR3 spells CASRLRGTGNNQPQHF. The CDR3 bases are TGTGCCAGTAGACTACGGGGGACAGGGAACAATCAGCCCCAGCATTTT.

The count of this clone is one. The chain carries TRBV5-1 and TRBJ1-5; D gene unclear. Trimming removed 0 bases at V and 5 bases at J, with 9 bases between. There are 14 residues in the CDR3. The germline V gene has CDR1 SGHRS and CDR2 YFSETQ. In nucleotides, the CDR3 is TGCGCCAGCAGCTTGGGAGGGATCCATCAGCCCCAGCATTTT. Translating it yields CASSLGGIHQPQHF.

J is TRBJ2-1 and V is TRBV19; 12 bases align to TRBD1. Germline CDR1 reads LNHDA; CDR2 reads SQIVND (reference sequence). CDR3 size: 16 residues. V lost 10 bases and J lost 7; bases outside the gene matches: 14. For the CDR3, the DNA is TGTGCCACCCGGCCTCCGGGACAGGGGGCAGGGAATGAGCAGTTCTTC. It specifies CATRPPGQGAGNEQFF.